This passage covers 21 T cell receptor beta chains from one sample sequenced in a study of blood T cell repertoires in COVID-19. The data were produced by immunoSEQ multiplex PCR, yet TCRdb's version contains in-frame clones alone and is incomplete. This table has approximately 230,000 clones, about four fifths appearing once. The specimen sequenced was peripheral blood. These receptors were collected from an elderly man with acute or convalescent COVID-19.

The V call is TRBV28, the J call TRBJ1-5, with a possible D match to TRBD1 (6 bases). Germline-derived CDR1 and CDR2 are MDHEN and SYDVKM. The CDR3 runs to 16 residues. Trimming took off 10 bases at V and 2 bases at J, with 21 bases between the two ends. The CDR3: CATWEGRGAGNQPQHF. CDR3 nucleotide sequence: TGTGCCACCTGGGAGGGCAGGGGCGCCGGCAATCAGCCCCAGCATTTT.

A few counts support this clone. V and J are TRBV18 and TRBJ1-1; no definite D call. The V end was cut by 2 bases, the J end by 0 bases, with 16 bases between. Per germline, CDR1 KGHSH and CDR2 LQKENI. The CDR3 is 17 residues long. CDR3 sequence: CASSPVEPGGLNTEAFF. The CDR3 DNA is TGTGCCAGCTCACCAGTGGAGCCTGGAGGGTTGAACACTGAAGCTTTCTTT.

The chain employs TRBV2 and TRBJ1-6, with D unclear. Germline loops: CDR1 SNHLY, CDR2 FYNNEI. This CDR3 region has 14 residues. The germline V and J ends were trimmed by 6 bases and 6 bases, with 12 bases remaining between them. The CDR3 protein is CASREWASNSPLHF. CDR3 bases: TGTGCCAGCAGAGAATGGGCCAGTAATTCACCCCTCCACTTT.

The chain carries TRBV5-1 and TRBJ2-7; D uncertain. V was pared by 0 bases and J by 0 bases, with 7 bases between. Germline CDR1 reads SGHRS; CDR2 reads YFSETQ. CDR3 size: 14 residues. CDR3 amino acids: CASSLGRSSYEQYF. In DNA, the CDR3 is TGCGCCAGCAGCTTGGGCCGGAGCTCCTACGAGCAGTACTTC. Supplemented by reference TRBV5-1 and TRBJ2-7, the full variable domain reads KAGVTQTPRYLIKTRGQQVTLSCSPISGHRSVSWYQQTPGQGLQFLFEYFSETQRNKGNFPGRFSGRQFSNSRSEMNVSTLELGDSALYLCASSLGRSSYEQYFGPGTRLTVT.

The chain's CDR3 is CASSSGSPGLAGRNPKGPYNEQFF. In DNA form, the CDR3 reads TGTGCCAGCAGTTCTGGTAGCCCGGGACTAGCGGGACGAAATCCCAAGGGCCCTTACAATGAGCAGTTCTTC. This rearrangement joins TRBV27 to TRBJ2-1, with 13 bases matching TRBD2. The germline V gene has CDR1 MNHEY and CDR2 SMNVEV (reference sequence). V was clipped by 4 bases and J by 4 bases; unmatched bases: 28. CDR3 length: 24 residues.

This clone was observed once. Other DNA sequences in the same sample also yield this CDR3. J is TRBJ2-3 and V is TRBV12-3 or TRBV12-4; D is unresolved. The germline V and J ends were trimmed by 1 base and 2 bases, with 4 bases remaining between them. This CDR3 has 13 amino acids. The chain's CDR3 is CASSLGHTDTQYF. CDR3 bases: TGTGCCAGCAGTTTAGGTCACACAGATACGCAGTATTTT.

This chain links TRBV6-1 with TRBJ2-5; the D gene is possibly TRBD2 (5 bases). Trimming shortened V by 4 bases and J by 2 bases, and 20 bases separated the two germline ends. CDR3 length equals 17 residues. Per the germline V gene, CDR1 is MNHNS and CDR2 is SASEGT. CDR3 amino acids: CASSGTWTGWSQETQYF. CDR3 coding DNA: TGTGCCAGCAGTGGGACTTGGACGGGATGGTCTCAAGAGACCCAGTACTTC.

The chain combines TRBV24-1 with TRBJ1-6; no reliable D call. Germline CDR1 and CDR2: KGHDR and SFDVKD. V shed 7 bases and J shed 6 bases, with 9 bases lying between them. CDR3 length equals 13 residues. DNA for the CDR3: TGTGCCACCAGGGGCAGGATTAATTCACCCCTCCACTTT. Its translation: CATRGRINSPLHF.

In this sample, this clone turned up a few times. This sequence joins TRBV10-2 and TRBJ2-7; 8 bases are shared with TRBD1. The trim removed 4 bases at V and 1 base at J, leaving 6 bases unmatched. CDR1 is WSHSY, CDR2 SAAADI, per germline. The CDR3 contains 15 residues. The CDR3 DNA follows: TGCGCCAGCAGTGTTCCGGGACAGGAGTCCTACGAGCAGTACTTC. This gives the protein CASSVPGQESYEQYF.

This clone was found a few times. The chain carries TRBV7-9 and TRBJ1-5; D unresolved. V dropped 1 base and J dropped 5 bases, with 6 bases sitting between them. This CDR3 contains 13 residues. Germline V lookup: CDR1 SEHNR, CDR2 FQNEAQ (reference sequence). In DNA, the CDR3 is TGTGCCAGCAGCTTAGAGGCGGATCAGCCCCAGCATTTT. It specifies CASSLEADQPQHF.

This clone was counted at least ten times. The V call is TRBV12-3 or TRBV12-4, the J call TRBJ1-2; the D is unclear. Trimming pared 4 bases from V and 6 bases from J, leaving 9 bases between. CDR3 length: 12 amino acids. In nucleotides, the CDR3 is TGTGCCAGCAGTTCGGGGTATAATGGCTACACCTTC. Its translation: CASSSGYNGYTF.

This clone has just one count. The rearrangement links TRBV7-3 to TRBJ2-1, with TRBD2 identical over 7 bases. Germline V lookup: CDR1 SGHTA, CDR2 FQGTGA. V shed 3 bases and J 8 bases; nucleotides not matched to a gene: 10. CDR3 size: 15 residues. The CDR3 DNA reads TGTGCCAGCAGCTTTAGTGGGGGAGGGCCCCATGAGCAGTTCTTC. This codes for CASSFSGGGPHEQFF.

The chain recombines TRBV3-1 (or the pseudogene TRBV3-2) with TRBJ2-7; TRBD1 agrees at 7 bases. J was trimmed by 6 bases and V by 4 bases; bases with no gene match: 6. Germline CDR1 LGHDT, CDR2 YNNKEL (reference sequence). The CDR3 is 13 residues long. CDR3 in amino acids: CASSLSTGAEQYF. For the CDR3, the DNA is TGTGCCAGCAGCCTTTCCACAGGGGCCGAGCAGTACTTC.

The rearrangement joins TRBV5-5 to TRBJ1-2; the D is unclear. V dropped 3 bases and J dropped 4 bases, with 13 bases sitting between them. This CDR3 has 14 amino acids. CDR1 is SGHKS and CDR2 is YYEKEE in the germline V gene (reference sequence). CDR3 DNA: TGTGCCAGCAGCTCCTCGGGAACAGCCTATGGCTACACCTTC. It is translated as CASSSSGTAYGYTF.

The chain uses TRBV5-1 and TRBJ2-2; D perhaps matches TRBD2 (5 bases). Germline loops: CDR1 SGHRS, CDR2 YFSETQ. The CDR3 has 12 residues. V was cut by 5 bases and J by 6 bases, with 8 bases left in between. CDR3 protein: CASRRASGELFF. In DNA, the CDR3 is TGCGCCAGCAGGCGGGCGTCCGGGGAGCTGTTTTTT.

The chain joins TRBV10-1 to TRBJ2-3; the match to TRBD2 covers 9 bases. The CDR3 contains 17 residues. Germline CDR1 reads WNHNN; CDR2 reads SYGVQD (reference sequence). V lost 2 bases, J lost 3 bases, and 9 bases stayed unmatched. The CDR3 reads CASSENSLAGQTDTQYF. CDR3 sequence (DNA): TGCGCCAGCAGTGAGAATTCCCTAGCGGGGCAAACAGATACGCAGTATTTT.

The chain is built from TRBV29-1 and TRBJ2-3; 8 bases match TRBD1. This CDR3 has 14 amino acids. V trimming: 5 bases; J trimming: 4 bases; junction bases outside the gene matches: 8. The V gene's germline CDR1 is SQVTM and CDR2 ANQGSEA. This CDR3 is CSVHTGQGPDTQYF. The CDR3 DNA reads TGCAGCGTTCACACCGGACAGGGACCAGATACGCAGTATTTT.

The chain couples TRBV28 to TRBJ1-6; TRBD1 aligns across 9 bases. Germline V gene lookup returns CDR1 MDHEN and CDR2 SYDVKM. The length of the CDR3 is 15 residues. Trimming removed 2 bases from V and 7 bases from J; junction bases left unmatched: 3. The CDR3: CASSLAGQGNSPLHF. The CDR3 bases are TGTGCCAGCAGTTTAGCGGGACAGGGAAATTCACCCCTCCACTTT.

This chain links TRBV25-1 with TRBJ2-5, with 8 positions matching TRBD1. The CDR3 has 13 residues. Germline V CDR1 and CDR2: MGHDK, SYGVNS. After removal of 6 bases from V and 3 bases from J, the junction contained 3 bases not matched to a gene. The CDR3 sequence is CASRGQEKETQYF. CDR3 DNA sequence: TGTGCCAGCAGGGGACAGGAAAAAGAGACCCAGTACTTC.

This clone was found a few times. This sequence joins TRBV11-2 and TRBJ1-2, with TRBD1 identical over 10 bases. Germline V gives CDR1 SGHAT, CDR2 FQNNGV. With V trimmed by 0 bases and J by 5 bases, 9 bases remained unmatched. CDR3 length: 17 residues. The CDR3 DNA reads TGTGCCAGCAGCTTAGAGGCCCGGACAGGGGGAGGGTATGGCTACACCTTC. It is translated as CASSLEARTGGGYGYTF.

This clone was recorded only once. This sequence joins TRBV3-1 (or the pseudogene TRBV3-2) and TRBJ1-2; D ambiguous. Germline-derived CDR1 and CDR2 are LGHDT and YNNKEL (reference sequence). CDR3 length equals 12 residues. Trimming pared 6 bases from V and 2 bases from J, leaving 7 bases between. Here the CDR3 reads CASRQSNYGYTF. The CDR3 bases are TGTGCCAGCAGGCAGTCCAACTATGGCTACACCTTC.